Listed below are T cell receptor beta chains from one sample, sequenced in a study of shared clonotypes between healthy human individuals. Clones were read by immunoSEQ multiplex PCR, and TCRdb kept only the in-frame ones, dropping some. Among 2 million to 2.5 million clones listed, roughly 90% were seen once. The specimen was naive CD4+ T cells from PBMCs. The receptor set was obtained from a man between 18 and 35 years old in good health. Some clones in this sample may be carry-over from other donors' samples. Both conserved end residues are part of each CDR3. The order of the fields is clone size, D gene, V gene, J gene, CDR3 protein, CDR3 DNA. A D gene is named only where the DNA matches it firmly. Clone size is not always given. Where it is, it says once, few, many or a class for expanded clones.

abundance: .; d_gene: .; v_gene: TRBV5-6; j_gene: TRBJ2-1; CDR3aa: CASRYFRIQRDEQFF; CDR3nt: TGTGCCAGCAGGTACTTCAGGATACAACGCGATGAGCAGTTCTTC
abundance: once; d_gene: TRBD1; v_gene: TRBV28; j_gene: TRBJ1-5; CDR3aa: CASRGSDRDAQPQHF; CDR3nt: TGTGCCAGCAGAGGTTCCGACAGGGACGCCCAGCCCCAGCATTTT
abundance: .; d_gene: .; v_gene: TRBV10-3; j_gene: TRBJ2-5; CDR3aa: CAISEGISRQETQYF; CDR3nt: TGTGCCATCAGTGAAGGGATCAGCAGACAAGAGACCCAGTACTTC
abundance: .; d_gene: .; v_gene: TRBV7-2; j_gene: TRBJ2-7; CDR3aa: CATSWGSSYEQYF; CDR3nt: TGTGCCACCAGTTGGGGGAGCTCCTACGAGCAGTACTTC
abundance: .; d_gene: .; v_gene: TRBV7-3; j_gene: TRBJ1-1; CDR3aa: CASSLSKGEAFF; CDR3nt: TGTGCCAGCAGCTTAAGTAAAGGTGAAGCTTTCTTT
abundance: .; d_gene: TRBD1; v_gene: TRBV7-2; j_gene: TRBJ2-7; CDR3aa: CASRPAGTVNYEQYF; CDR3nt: TGTGCCAGCAGACCCGCCGGGACAGTTAATTACGAGCAGTACTTC
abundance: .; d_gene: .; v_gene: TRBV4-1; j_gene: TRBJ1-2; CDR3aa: CASSRTGALPNYGYTF; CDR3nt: TGCGCCAGCAGCCGTACCGGGGCACTCCCTAACTATGGCTACACCTTC
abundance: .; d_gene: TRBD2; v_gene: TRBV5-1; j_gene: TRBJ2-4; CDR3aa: CASRAGRAGNIQYF; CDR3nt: TGCGCCAGCAGGGCCGGGAGGGCCGGAAACATTCAGTACTTC
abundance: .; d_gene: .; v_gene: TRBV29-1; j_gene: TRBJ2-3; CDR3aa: CSVDEGDGETQYF; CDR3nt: TGCAGCGTTGATGAGGGGGACGGGGAGACGCAGTATTTT
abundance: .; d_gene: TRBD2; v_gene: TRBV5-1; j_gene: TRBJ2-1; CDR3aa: CASSRGVSGRSTYNEQFF; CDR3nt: TGCGCCAGCAGCAGGGGGGTGAGCGGGAGGAGCACCTACAATGAGCAGTTCTTC
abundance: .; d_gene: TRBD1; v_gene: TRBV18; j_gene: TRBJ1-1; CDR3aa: CASSPNQGGPQNTEAFF; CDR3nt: TGTGCCAGCTCACCAAACCAGGGGGGTCCCCAGAACACTGAAGCTTTCTTT
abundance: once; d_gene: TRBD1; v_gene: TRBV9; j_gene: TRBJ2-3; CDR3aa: CASSLRTGVSTDTQYF; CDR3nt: TGTGCCAGCAGCCTCCGGACAGGGGTTAGCACAGATACGCAGTATTTT
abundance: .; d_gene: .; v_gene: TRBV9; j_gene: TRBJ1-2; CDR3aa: CASSVGFSAGYTF; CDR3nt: TGTGCCAGCAGCGTAGGCTTCAGCGCAGGCTACACCTTC